This passage covers 5 T cell receptor beta chains from one sample sequenced in a study of vaccination effects on CD4 cells after COVID-19 (dated by TCRdb to the early 2020s). Library preparation employed the immunoSEQ multiplex PCR assay. The immuneACCESS repertoire file appears here via TCRdb, limited to in-frame rearrangements. These files lack a portion of the clones; in checked studies, under half of the deficit traces to unresolved V genes, and the cause of the others is not known. Present in this sample are more than 25,000 clones, roughly 63% of which were seen just once. The ten most abundant clones make up around 28% of the sample. These receptors' targets are unknown. To identify antigen-specific CD4+ T cell clonotypes by their expansion, the ViraFEST assay first stimulated PBMC with viral peptide pools and then applied TCR sequencing. After less than 13 days of culture, CD4+ T cells were isolated with the EasySep CD4+ T cell isolation kit.

The specimen comprised CD4+ T cells from PBMCs cultured with HCoV-229E spike peptides, sampled before COVID-19 vaccination. Per the publication, the cell subset or site label means: HCoV-229E spike overlapping peptide pool stimulation. The receptor set was obtained from a human donor who received a COVID-19 vaccine.

The chain has TRBV9 and TRBJ2-3, with a tentative D call TRBD2 (5 bases). The V gene lost 0 bases and the J gene lost 0 bases, with 5 bases spanning the gap. From germline, CDR1 is SGDLS and CDR2 YYNGEE. The CDR3 has 14 residues. CDR3 nucleotides: TGTGCCAGCAGCGTAGCGGGGAGCACAGATACGCAGTATTTT. Protein: CASSVAGSTDTQYF.

The chain joins TRBV19 to TRBJ1-4; 9 bases map to TRBD1. Germline values: CDR1 LNHDA, CDR2 SQIVND (reference sequence). This CDR3 region has 14 residues. V lost 8 bases, J lost 7 bases, and 8 bases stayed unmatched. CDR3 region: CASQGGTGTEKLFF. The DNA of the CDR3 is TGTGCCAGTCAAGGGGGGACAGGGACTGAAAAACTGTTTTTT.

This clone was counted only a few times. This rearrangement joins TRBV6-6 to TRBJ1-1, with 7 bases identical to TRBD1. Germline-derived CDR1 and CDR2 are MNHNY and SVGAGI (reference sequence). Trimming removed 2 bases from V and 4 bases from J; junction bases left unmatched: 7. The CDR3 spans 15 residues. CDR3 sequence (DNA): TGTGCCAGCAGTTACCCACAGGGGTTGAGCACTGAAGCTTTCTTT. Translated, it gives CASSYPQGLSTEAFF.

V is TRBV5-6 and J is TRBJ1-1; the D is unclear. This CDR3 region has 14 residues. Trimming left V 2 bases short and J 1 base short, with 9 bases between. The germline V gene has CDR1 SGHDT and CDR2 YYEEEE. The CDR3 spells CASSLGLQNTEAFF. The CDR3 DNA reads as TGTGCCAGCAGCTTAGGCCTTCAGAACACTGAAGCTTTCTTT.

The rearrangement links TRBV6-5 to TRBJ1-4; D call uncertain. The V and J ends lost 4 bases and 5 bases respectively, with 14 bases between them. Per germline, CDR1 MNHEY and CDR2 SVGAGI. There are 15 residues in the CDR3. CDR3 loop: CASSSDTNRNEKLFF. The CDR3 region has the DNA TGTGCCAGCAGTTCGGATACCAACCGGAATGAAAAACTGTTTTTT.